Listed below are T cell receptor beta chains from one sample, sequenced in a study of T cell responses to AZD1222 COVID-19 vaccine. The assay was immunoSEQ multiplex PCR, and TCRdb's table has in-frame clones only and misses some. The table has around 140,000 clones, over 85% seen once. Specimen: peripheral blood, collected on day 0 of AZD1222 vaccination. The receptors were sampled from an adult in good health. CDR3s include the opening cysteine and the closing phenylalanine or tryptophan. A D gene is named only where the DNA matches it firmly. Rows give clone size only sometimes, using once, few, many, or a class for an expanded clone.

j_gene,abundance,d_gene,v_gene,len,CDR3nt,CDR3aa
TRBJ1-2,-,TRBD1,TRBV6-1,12,TGTGCCAGCAGTGAAGAGGGGGCTGGCTACACCTTC,CASSEEGAGYTF
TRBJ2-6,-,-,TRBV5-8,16,TGTGCCAGCAGCCCCGGGACAATTCCCTGGGGCAACGTCCTGACTTTC,CASSPGTIPWGNVLTF
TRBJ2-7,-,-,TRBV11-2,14,TGTGCCAGCAGCTCAAGGGGTCCCAGGAACGAGCAGTACTTC,CASSSRGPRNEQYF
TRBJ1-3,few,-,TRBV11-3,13,TGTGCCAGCAGCAAATCCCGGGGAAACACCATATATTTT,CASSKSRGNTIYF
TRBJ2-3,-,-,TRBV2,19,TGTGCCAGCAGTGACTTTCCCCCGGCCGAAGGTCGGAAGACAGATACGCAGTATTTT,CASSDFPPAEGRKTDTQYF
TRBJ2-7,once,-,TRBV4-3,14,TGCGCCAGCAGCCCAAGTCAGGGAACCTACGAGCAGTACTTC,CASSPSQGTYEQYF
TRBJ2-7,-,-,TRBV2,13,TGTGCCAGCAGCCGGACGGCCGGCTACGAGCAGTACTTC,CASSRTAGYEQYF
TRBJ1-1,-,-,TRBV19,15,TGTGCCAGTAGTATCCGGCAGGGGTTGAACACTGAAGCTTTCTTT,CASSIRQGLNTEAFF
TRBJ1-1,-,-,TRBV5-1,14,TGCGCCAGCAGCTACAGGACACTGAACACTGAAGCTTTCTTT,CASSYRTLNTEAFF
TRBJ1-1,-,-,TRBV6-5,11,TGTGCCAGCAGCCCGAACACTGAAGCTTTCTTT,CASSPNTEAFF
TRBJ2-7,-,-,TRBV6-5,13,TGTGCCAGCAGACGCCCTGGGCCGGAATCTCCGTACTTC,CASRRPGPESPYF
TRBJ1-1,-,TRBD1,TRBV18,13,TGTGCCAGCTCACCCACAGGGGATGCTGAAGCTTTCTTT,CASSPTGDAEAFF
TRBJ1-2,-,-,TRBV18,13,TGTGCCAGCTCACCAACAGGGCCCTATGGCTACACCTTC,CASSPTGPYGYTF
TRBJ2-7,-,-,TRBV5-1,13,TGCGCCAGCAGCTTGGCCCAGGGTAACGAGCAGTACTTC,CASSLAQGNEQYF
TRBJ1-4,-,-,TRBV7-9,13,TGTGCCAGCAGCTTAGCCGGAGGGGAAAAACTGTTTTTT,CASSLAGGEKLFF
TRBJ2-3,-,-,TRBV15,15,TGTGCCACCAGCAGAGTTACCCTAGCCACAGATACGCAGTATTTT,CATSRVTLATDTQYF
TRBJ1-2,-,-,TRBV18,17,TGTGCCAGCTCACCACCGCCGACCAGAGTGGGGAATAGAGGCTACACCTTC,CASSPPPTRVGNRGYTF
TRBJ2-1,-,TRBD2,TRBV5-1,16,TGCGCCAGCAGCTTATCTAGCGGGGGGGCCTCAAGAGAGCAGTTCTTC,CASSLSSGGASREQFF
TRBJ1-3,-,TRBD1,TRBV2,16,TGTGCCAGCAGTGTAAAGGGACAGGGCGCTGGAAACACCATATATTTT,CASSVKGQGAGNTIYF
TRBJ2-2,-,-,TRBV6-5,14,TGTGCCAGCACCTTCTCGGGTTTCACCGGGGAGCTGTTTTTT,CASTFSGFTGELFF
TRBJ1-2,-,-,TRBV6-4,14,TGTGCCAGCAGTGACTCGGCAGGGAACTATGGCTACACCTTC,CASSDSAGNYGYTF
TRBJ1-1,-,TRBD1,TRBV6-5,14,TGTGCCAGCAGGTCCGGGACAGGGAGGACTGAAGCTTTCTTT,CASRSGTGRTEAFF
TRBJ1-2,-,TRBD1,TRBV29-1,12,TGCAGCGATAGACAGGGGAACTATGGCTACACCTTC,CSDRQGNYGYTF
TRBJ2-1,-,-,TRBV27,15,TGTGCCAGCGTCCTCCGGGGGACAGCCTACAATGAGCAGTTCTTC,CASVLRGTAYNEQFF
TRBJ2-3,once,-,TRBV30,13,TGTGCCTGGAATCTAAAAGGGACAGATACGCAGTATTTT,CAWNLKGTDTQYF
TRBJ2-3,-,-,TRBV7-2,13,TGTGCCAGCAGAAGGAGCAGGGAGAATACGCAGTATTTT,CASRRSRENTQYF
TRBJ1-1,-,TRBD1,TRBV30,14,TGTGCCTGGGGCAGGGGGGGCGATAACACTGAAGCTTTCTTT,CAWGRGGDNTEAFF
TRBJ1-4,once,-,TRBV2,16,TGTGCCAGCAGTGAAGGACAGGAAACGTGGAAAGAAAAACTGTTTTTT,CASSEGQETWKEKLFF
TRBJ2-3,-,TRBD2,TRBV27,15,TGTGCCAGCAGTTTGACTAGCGGGGCGGTAGATACGCAGTATTTT,CASSLTSGAVDTQYF
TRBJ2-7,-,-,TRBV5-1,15,TGCGCCAGCAGCTTGGTTATGGGGAGATTGTACGAGCAGTACTTC,CASSLVMGRLYEQYF
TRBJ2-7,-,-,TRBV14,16,TGTGCCAGCAGCCAAGGAGTAGGACAGACCTCCTACGAGCAGTACTTC,CASSQGVGQTSYEQYF
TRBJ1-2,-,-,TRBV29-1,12,TGCAGCGTTGAAGGGGACCTTGGTGACTACACCTTC,CSVEGDLGDYTF
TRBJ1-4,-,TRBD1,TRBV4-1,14,TGCGCCAGCAGCCAGTGGACAGGGATCGAAAAACTGTTTTTT,CASSQWTGIEKLFF
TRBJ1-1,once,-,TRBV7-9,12,TGTGCCAGCAGCTTGACGAACACTGAAGCTTTCTTT,CASSLTNTEAFF
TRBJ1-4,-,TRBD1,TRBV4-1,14,TGCGCCAGCAGCCCCGACAGGGGGGGGGAAAAACTGTTTTTT,CASSPDRGGEKLFF
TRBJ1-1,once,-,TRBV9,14,TGTGCCAGCAGCGGGACAGTTGGGAACACTGAAGCTTTCTTT,CASSGTVGNTEAFF
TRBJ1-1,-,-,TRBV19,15,TGTGCCAGTAGTCAACTGACGGCACTATCGGGGGAAGCTTTCTTT,CASSQLTALSGEAFF